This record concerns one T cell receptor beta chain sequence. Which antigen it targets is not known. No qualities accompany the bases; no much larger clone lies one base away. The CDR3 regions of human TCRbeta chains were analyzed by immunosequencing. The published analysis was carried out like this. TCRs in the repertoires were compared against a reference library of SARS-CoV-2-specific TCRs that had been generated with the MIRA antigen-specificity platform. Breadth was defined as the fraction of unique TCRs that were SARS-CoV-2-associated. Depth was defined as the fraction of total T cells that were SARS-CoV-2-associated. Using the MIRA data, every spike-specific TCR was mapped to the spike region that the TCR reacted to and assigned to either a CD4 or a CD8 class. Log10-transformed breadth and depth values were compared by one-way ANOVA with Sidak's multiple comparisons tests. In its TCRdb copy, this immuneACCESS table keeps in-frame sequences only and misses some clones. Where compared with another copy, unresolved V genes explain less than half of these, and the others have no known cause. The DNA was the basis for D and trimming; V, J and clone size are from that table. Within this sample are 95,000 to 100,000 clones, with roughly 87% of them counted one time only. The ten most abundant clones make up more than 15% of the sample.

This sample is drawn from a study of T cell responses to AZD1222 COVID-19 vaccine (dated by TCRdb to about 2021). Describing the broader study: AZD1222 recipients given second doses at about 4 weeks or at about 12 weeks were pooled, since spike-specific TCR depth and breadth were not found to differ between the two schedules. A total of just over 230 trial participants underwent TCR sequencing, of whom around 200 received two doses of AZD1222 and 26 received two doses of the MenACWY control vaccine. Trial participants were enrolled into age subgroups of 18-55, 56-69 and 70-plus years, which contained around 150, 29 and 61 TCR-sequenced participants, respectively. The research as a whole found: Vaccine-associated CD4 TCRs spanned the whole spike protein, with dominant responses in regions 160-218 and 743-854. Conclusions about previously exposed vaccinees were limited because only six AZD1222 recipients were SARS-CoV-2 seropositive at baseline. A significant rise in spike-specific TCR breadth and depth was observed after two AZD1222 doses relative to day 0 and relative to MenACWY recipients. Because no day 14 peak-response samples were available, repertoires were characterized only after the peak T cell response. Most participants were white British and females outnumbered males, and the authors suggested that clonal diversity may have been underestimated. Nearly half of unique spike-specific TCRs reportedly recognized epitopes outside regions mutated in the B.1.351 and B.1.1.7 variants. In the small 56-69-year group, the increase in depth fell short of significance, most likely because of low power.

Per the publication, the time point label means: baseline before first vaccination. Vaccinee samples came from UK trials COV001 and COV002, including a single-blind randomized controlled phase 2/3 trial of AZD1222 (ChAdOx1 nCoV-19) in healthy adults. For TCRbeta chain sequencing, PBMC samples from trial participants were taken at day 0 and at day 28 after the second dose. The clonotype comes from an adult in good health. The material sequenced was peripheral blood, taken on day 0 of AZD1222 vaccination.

The CDR3 protein sequence reads: CASTLSGRDYSNQPQHF. The DNA reads as follows: TGTGCCAGTACCCTATCGGGGCGGGACTATAGCAATCAGCCCCAGCATTTT. In this chain, TRBV19 is recombined with TRBJ1-5, and TRBD1 may be the D gene, going by 5 matching bases. The CDR3 numbers 17 residues from cysteine through phenylalanine. The DNA shown is the 51-base CDR3, in frame from base 1. The germline V gene (reference sequence) provides CDR1 LNHDA and CDR2 SQIVND. V is reduced by 7 bases and J by 0 bases, leaving a spacing of 19 bases between them.